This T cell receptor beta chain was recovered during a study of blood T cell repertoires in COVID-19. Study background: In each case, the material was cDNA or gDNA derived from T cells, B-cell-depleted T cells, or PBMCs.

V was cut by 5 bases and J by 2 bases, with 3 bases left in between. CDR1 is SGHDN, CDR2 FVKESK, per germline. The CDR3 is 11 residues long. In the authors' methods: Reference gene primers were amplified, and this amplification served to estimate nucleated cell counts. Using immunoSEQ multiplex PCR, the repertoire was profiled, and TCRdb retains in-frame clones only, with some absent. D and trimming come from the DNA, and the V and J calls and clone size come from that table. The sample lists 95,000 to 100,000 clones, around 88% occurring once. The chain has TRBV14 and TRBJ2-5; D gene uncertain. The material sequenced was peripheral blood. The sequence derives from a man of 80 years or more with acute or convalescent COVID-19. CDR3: CASSSQETQYF. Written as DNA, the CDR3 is TGTGCCAGCAGCTCTCAAGAGACCCAGTACTTC.